This entry lists 20 T cell receptor beta chains sequenced from one sample in a study of T cell responses to AZD1222 COVID-19 vaccine. The data were produced by immunoSEQ multiplex PCR, yet TCRdb's version contains in-frame clones alone and is incomplete. The data contain some 140,000 clones, over 85% of them seen just once; the ten biggest clones take up approximately 6%. The specimen was peripheral blood, collected on day 0 of AZD1222 vaccination. The receptors come from an adult in good health.

Only one count was recorded for this clone. This sequence joins TRBV24-1 and TRBJ2-2, with 7 bases matching TRBD1. After removal of 3 bases from V and 3 bases from J, the junction contained 6 bases not matched to a gene. This CDR3 contains 16 residues. Germline V gives CDR1 KGHDR, CDR2 SFDVKD. The CDR3 region has the DNA TGTGCCACCAGTGATCAGACAGGGACACACACCGGGGAGCTGTTTTTT. Translated, it gives CATSDQTGTHTGELFF.

J is TRBJ2-7 and V is TRBV30; D unresolved. CDR3 length: 13 residues. Germline CDR1 reads GTSNPN; CDR2 reads SVGIG (reference sequence). Between the trimmed V and J ends, which lost 3 bases and 4 bases, there was a span of 13 bases. The CDR3 loop reads CAWRGPRIYEQYF. The CDR3 nucleotides are TGTGCCTGGAGGGGCCCACGGATTTACGAGCAGTACTTC.

The gene calls are TRBV28 and TRBJ2-2, with D unresolved. The V end was cut by 0 bases, the J end by 0 bases, with 5 bases between. Germline V gene lookup returns CDR1 MDHEN and CDR2 SYDVKM. The CDR3 contains 15 residues. The CDR3 DNA follows: TGTGCCAGCAGTTTATGGGTTCCGAACACCGGGGAGCTGTTTTTT. Amino acids: CASSLWVPNTGELFF.

V and J are TRBV30 and TRBJ2-3; perhaps TRBD2 as D (6 bases). The CDR3 runs to 16 residues. Germline CDR1 reads GTSNPN; CDR2 reads SVGIG (reference sequence). V was trimmed by 1 base and J by 5 bases, leaving 19 bases between them. This CDR3 is CAWSARRAKERDTQYF. Here the CDR3 DNA reads TGTGCCTGGAGTGCACGGAGGGCCAAAGAGAGAGATACGCAGTATTTT. Using reference TRBV30 and TRBJ2-3 for the parts outside the CDR3, the full variable domain is SQTIHQWPATLVQPVGSPLSLECTVEGTSNPNLYWYRQAAGRGLQLLFYSVGIGQISSEVPQNLSASRPQDRQFILSSKKLLLSDSGFYLCAWSARRAKERDTQYFGPGTRLTVL.

This chain uses TRBV28 with TRBJ2-4; 9 bases fit TRBD1. V gave up 7 bases and J gave up 11 bases; unmatched junction bases: 9. CDR3 length: 13 residues. Germline CDR1 is MDHEN and CDR2 is SYDVKM. The CDR3 reads CASTDRGSYVQYF. In DNA, the CDR3 is TGTGCCAGCACGGACAGGGGATCGTATGTTCAGTACTTC. Combining the CDR3 with reference TRBV28 and TRBJ2-4 gives the whole variable domain DVKVTQSSRYLVKRTGEKVFLECVQDMDHENMFWYRQDPGLGLRLIYFSYDVKMKEKGDIPEGYSVSREKKERFSLILESASTNQTSMYLCASTDRGSYVQYFGAGTRLSVL.

This clone has only one observation. An end of the junction differs from the germline gene, which may be a read error. The chain recombines TRBV7-7 with TRBJ2-7, with 11 bases lining up with TRBD1. The length of the CDR3 is 15 residues. Germline CDR1 SSHAT, CDR2 FNYEAQ (reference sequence). In DNA, the CDR3 is TGTGCTAGCAGCCCGGGGACAGGGGGCTCCTACGAGCAGTACTTC. Translated, it gives CASSPGTGGSYEQYF.

This clone was seen a single time. V gene TRBV6-6 combines with J gene TRBJ2-7, with TRBD2 matching 11 bases. The CDR3 extends over 15 amino acids. Germline trimming cut 5 bases from V and 3 bases from J; bases unmatched to any gene: 6. CDR1 and CDR2 (germline): MNHNY, SVGAGI (reference sequence). The DNA of the CDR3 is TGTGCCAGCAGTGTTAGCGGGAGGGCCCTCTACGAGCAGTACTTC. Translation gives CASSVSGRALYEQYF.

The chain is built from TRBV15 and TRBJ1-2; no firm D call. This CDR3 has 13 amino acids. V lost 7 bases and J lost 6, with 15 bases in between. The V gene's germline CDR1 is LNHNV and CDR2 YYDKDF (reference sequence). The CDR3 DNA reads as TGTGCCACCACTACTGCGGGAGACAATGGCTACACCTTC. Residues: CATTTAGDNGYTF. Variable domain in full (rest from reference TRBV15 and TRBJ1-2): DAMVIQNPRYQVTQFGKPVTLSCSQTLNHNVMYWYQQKSSQAPKLLFHYYDKDFNNEADTPDNFQSRRPNTSFCFLDIRSPGLGDTAMYLCATTTAGDNGYTFGSGTRLTVV.

The rearrangement uses TRBV19 and TRBJ1-5; D possibly corresponds to TRBD1 (6 bases). Germline values: CDR1 LNHDA, CDR2 SQIVND (reference sequence). V lost 2 bases and J lost 4, with 9 bases in between. The CDR3 consists of 14 residues. This CDR3 reads CASSILDRNQPQHF. CDR3 in DNA: TGTGCCAGTAGTATACTCGACAGGAATCAGCCCCAGCATTTT.

This chain joins TRBV28 and TRBJ1-3; no clear D. Germline V gives CDR1 MDHEN, CDR2 SYDVKM. Deletions cut 6 bases from V and 0 bases from J, with 12 bases between. The CDR3 length is 15 residues. The CDR3 loop reads CASRTDGSSGNTIYF. CDR3 DNA: TGTGCCAGCAGGACCGACGGCAGCTCTGGAAACACCATATATTTT. The full variable domain, completed using reference TRBV28 and TRBJ1-3, is DVKVTQSSRYLVKRTGEKVFLECVQDMDHENMFWYRQDPGLGLRLIYFSYDVKMKEKGDIPEGYSVSREKKERFSLILESASTNQTSMYLCASRTDGSSGNTIYFGEGSWLTVV.

This chain joins TRBV3-1 (or the pseudogene TRBV3-2) and TRBJ1-2; 9 bases align to TRBD1. V was pared by 4 bases and J by 8 bases, with 8 bases of the junction left unmatched. The CDR3 consists of 14 residues. Germline lookup yields CDR1 LGHDT and CDR2 YNNKEL (reference sequence). CDR3 sequence (DNA): TGTGCCAGCAGCCCTCGGACAGGGGCGGAGGGCTACACCTTC. Translating gives CASSPRTGAEGYTF.

V gene TRBV2 combines with J gene TRBJ1-3, with TRBD1 identical over 10 bases. V trimming: 2 bases; J trimming: 3 bases; junction bases outside the gene matches: 4. CDR1 is SNHLY, CDR2 FYNNEI, per germline. This CDR3 spans 16 amino acids. The CDR3 reads CASSERGDRGGNTIYF. For the CDR3, the DNA is TGTGCCAGCAGTGAACGAGGGGACAGGGGTGGAAACACCATATATTTT.

The V call is TRBV4-2, the J call TRBJ2-1; D is perhaps TRBD2 (6 bases). This CDR3 has 15 amino acids. The V and J ends lost 1 base and 2 bases respectively, with 9 bases between them. Germline V gene sequence: CDR1 LGHNA, CDR2 YNFKEQ. CDR3 protein: CASSQGGETYNEQFF. CDR3 in DNA: TGTGCCAGCAGCCAAGGCGGGGAAACCTACAATGAGCAGTTCTTC.

The chain is built from TRBV4-2 and TRBJ2-3; maybe TRBD2 (7 bases). CDR1 is LGHNA and CDR2 is YNFKEQ in the germline V gene. V lost 1 base and J lost 8, with 16 bases in between. The CDR3 extends over 15 amino acids. CDR3 amino acids: CASSQGGGTDGTQYF. CDR3 bases: TGTGCCAGCAGCCAAGGGGGGGGCACGGATGGTACGCAGTATTTT.

This sequence joins TRBV28 and TRBJ2-4, with unresolved D. CDR3 length: 10 residues. V lost 8 bases to trimming and J lost 1 base, with 0 bases between them. CDR1 is MDHEN and CDR2 is SYDVKM in the germline V gene. The CDR3 here is CASAKNIQYF. Written as DNA, the CDR3 is TGTGCCAGCGCCAAAAACATTCAGTACTTC.

This clone was observed once. The chain joins TRBV11-2 to TRBJ2-7, with TRBD2 identical over 8 bases. Germline V gene lookup returns CDR1 SGHAT and CDR2 FQNNGV. The CDR3 totals 14 residues. Trimming removed 8 bases from V and 3 bases from J; junction bases left unmatched: 9. The CDR3 DNA sequence: TGTGCCAGCGGAATGATAGCGGGAAGCTACGAGCAGTACTTC. Translating gives CASGMIAGSYEQYF.

The V gene is TRBV28, the J gene TRBJ2-2, with 9 bases lining up with TRBD2. CDR3 length: 14 amino acids. Germline V lookup: CDR1 MDHEN, CDR2 SYDVKM. V shed 6 bases and J 9 bases; nucleotides not matched to a gene: 8. CDR3 sequence (DNA): TGTGCCAGCAGGATTAGCGGGAGTGGCCGGGAGCTGTTTTTT. Translating it yields CASRISGSGRELFF.

The chain is built from TRBV10-3 and TRBJ1-3; tentatively, D is TRBD1 (5 bases). This CDR3 has 17 amino acids. CDR1 is ENHRY and CDR2 is SYGVKD in the germline V gene. The V gene lost 3 bases and the J gene lost 2 bases, with 17 bases spanning the gap. CDR3 protein: CAISDVREASPGNTIYF. The CDR3 region has the DNA TGTGCCATCAGTGATGTCAGGGAAGCGTCGCCTGGAAACACCATATATTTT.

DNA of the CDR3: TGTGCCAGTAGTATAGGTGGCGGACACGAGCAGTACTTC. Amino acid sequence: CASSIGGGHEQYF. The chain carries TRBV19 and TRBJ2-7, with D hard to call. V shed 1 base and J shed 5 bases, with 9 bases lying between them. There are 13 residues in the CDR3. Germline V CDR1 and CDR2: LNHDA, SQIVND (reference sequence).

The chain is built from TRBV7-2 and TRBJ2-6; possibly TRBD1 for D (5 bases). The CDR3 totals 16 residues. Germline CDR1 reads SGHTA; CDR2 reads FQGNSA. The V gene lost 2 bases and the J gene lost 0 bases, with 8 bases spanning the gap. CDR3 nucleotides: TGTGCCAGCAGCTTACGACAGCACTCTGGGGCCAACGTCCTGACTTTC. This gives the protein CASSLRQHSGANVLTF.